This record covers a single T cell receptor beta chain. No cognate antigen has been identified for it. Within one base of it there is no much larger clone, and no base qualities were kept. The source of the sample is a study of patients and donors after allogeneic stem cell transplantation (dated by TCRdb to 2018 to 2020). V loses 4 bases of germline sequence and J loses 5 bases, and the interval between the two ends is 10 bases. The CDR3 runs 13 residues from the cysteine to the phenylalanine. Of all the DNA, just the CDR3 is kept, 39 bases in frame from base 1. Based on the germline V gene, the CDR1 and CDR2 sequences are SGDLS and YYNGEE. The library came from RT-PCR. Sequencing relied on a NextSeq 550. TCRdb handled the public reads itself, with Q25 trimming in fastp and clone calling in MiXCR, and kept productive beta chains. For every CDR3 protein sequence, its rows merge into one entry that carries the most common genes and DNA. This sample comprises some 960,000 distinct CDR3 sequences, more than 15% of them detected only once. The top ten hold 6% of the sample.

The sample was blood, either unsorted or a sorted T cell fraction (not recorded which). The rearrangement combines TRBV9 with TRBJ2-4; no D gene is confidently identified. The TCR sequence derives from a human donor who was either an allogeneic HSCT recipient or a stem cell or donor lymphocyte infusion donor (not recorded which). It is not recorded whose cells these are; they may come from a transplant donor. The CDR3 corresponds to CASSPPSENIQYF. The DNA sequence is given as TGTGCCAGCAGCCCCCCCTCGGAAAACATTCAGTACTTC.